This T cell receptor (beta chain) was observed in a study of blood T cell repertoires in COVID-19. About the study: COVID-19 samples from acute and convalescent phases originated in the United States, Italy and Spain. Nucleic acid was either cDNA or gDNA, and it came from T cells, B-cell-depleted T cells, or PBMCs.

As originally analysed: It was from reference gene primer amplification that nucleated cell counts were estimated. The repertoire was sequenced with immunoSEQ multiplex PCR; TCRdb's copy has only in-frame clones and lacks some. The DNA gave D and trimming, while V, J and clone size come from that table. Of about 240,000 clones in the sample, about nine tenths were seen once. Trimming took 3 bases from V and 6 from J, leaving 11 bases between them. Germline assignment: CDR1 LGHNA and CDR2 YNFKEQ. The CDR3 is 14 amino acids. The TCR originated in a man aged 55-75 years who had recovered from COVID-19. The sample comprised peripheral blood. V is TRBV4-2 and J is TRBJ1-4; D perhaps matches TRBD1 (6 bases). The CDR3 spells CASSQDSSYEKLFF. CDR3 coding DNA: TGTGCCAGCAGCCAGGACAGTTCATATGAAAAACTGTTTTTT.